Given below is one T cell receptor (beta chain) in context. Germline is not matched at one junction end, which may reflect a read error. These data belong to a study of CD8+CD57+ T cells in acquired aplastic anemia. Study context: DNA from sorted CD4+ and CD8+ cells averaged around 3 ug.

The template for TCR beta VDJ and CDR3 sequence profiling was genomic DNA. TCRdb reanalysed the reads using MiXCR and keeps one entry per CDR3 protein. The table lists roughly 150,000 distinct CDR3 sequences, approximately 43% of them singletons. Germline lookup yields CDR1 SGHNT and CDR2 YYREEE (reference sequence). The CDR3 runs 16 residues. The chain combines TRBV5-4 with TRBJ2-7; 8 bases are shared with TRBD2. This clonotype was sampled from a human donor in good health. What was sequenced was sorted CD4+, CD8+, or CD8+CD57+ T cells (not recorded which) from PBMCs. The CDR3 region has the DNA TGTGCCAGCAGCTTGGAACTAGCGGTCTCCTCCTACGTGCAGTACTTC. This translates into CASSLELAVSSYVQYF.